This T cell receptor beta chain was captured by sequencing in a study of cytomegalovirus exposure and HLA in healthy donors. Background on the study: There were 100 million to 130 million unique TCR beta sequences, drawn from 180 million or so T cells, in an earlier analysis. As released early, the data held about 85 million unique TCRs from HLA-typed donors. Study-wide points: One cluster of highly shared sequence variants probably arose as a sequencing artifact.

With 60 Vbeta and 13 Jbeta primers, the PCR was carried out. Some clones are missing from TCRdb's copy, which holds only in-frame ones; the method was immunoSEQ multiplex PCR. Of 110,000 to 150,000 clones listed, over 60% are singletons. As concerns this clone: Its antigen is not identified.

Material for sequencing was PBMCs. The receptor comes from a middle-aged man in good health and CMV-seronegative.

The CDR3 DNA is TGTGCCAGTAGTCGCGAACAGGGACCCTCCTACGAGCAGTACTTC. Translating it yields CASSREQGPSYEQYF. The V and J genes are TRBV19 and TRBJ2-7, with a weak D call TRBD1 (6 bases). From germline, CDR1 is LNHDA and CDR2 SQIVND (reference sequence). The CDR3 extends over 15 amino acids. Trimming removed 5 bases from V and 0 bases from J, with 14 bases in between.